What follows are 17 T cell receptor beta chains derived from one specimen sequenced in a study of blood T cell repertoires in COVID-19. TCRdb's copy holds only in-frame clones and misses some; the assay was immunoSEQ multiplex PCR. The sample yields more than 95,000 clones, about four fifths seen once. The sample taken for sequencing was peripheral blood. The receptors were gathered from a woman older than 75 with active or convalescent COVID-19.

This chain joins TRBV11-3 and TRBJ2-7, with 9 positions matching TRBD1. The ends lost 8 bases at V and 6 bases at J; junction bases unmatched: 5. Germline V gene sequence: CDR1 SGHNT, CDR2 YENEEA. The CDR3 totals 12 residues. This chain's CDR3 is CASGTGRGEQYF. CDR3 in DNA: TGTGCCAGCGGGACAGGGCGAGGCGAGCAGTACTTC.

This chain connects TRBV7-8 to TRBJ2-1; TRBD2 aligns across 16 bases. CDR1 SGHVS and CDR2 FQNEAQ come from the germline V gene. The CDR3 consists of 19 residues. V lost 1 base and J lost 4; bases outside the gene matches: 7. CDR3 sequence (DNA): TGTGCCAGCAGCTTAGTGGGACTAGCGGGAGGGAGGGTATACAATGAGCAGTTCTTC. Translating gives CASSLVGLAGGRVYNEQFF.

The rearrangement joins TRBV3-1 (or the pseudogene TRBV3-2) to TRBJ2-7; the D gene is possibly TRBD1 (6 bases). V was pared by 4 bases and J by 7 bases, with 23 bases between. CDR3 length equals 16 residues. Germline V lookup: CDR1 LGHDT, CDR2 YNNKEL (reference sequence). The CDR3 loop is CASSLPPSTGLGEQYF. Written as DNA, the CDR3 is TGTGCCAGCAGCCTACCGCCTTCGACAGGACTGGGGGAGCAGTACTTC.

This clone showed up just once. V and J are TRBV5-6 and TRBJ1-2; 10 bases map to TRBD1. With V trimmed by 4 bases and J by 7 bases, 1 base remained unmatched. Germline CDR1 SGHDT, CDR2 YYEEEE. CDR3 length: 12 residues. CDR3 sequence reads: CASSRTGGGYTF. CDR3 coding DNA: TGTGCCAGCAGCCGGACAGGGGGTGGCTACACCTTC. The entire variable domain, with the rest obtained from reference TRBV5-6 and TRBJ1-2, is as follows: DAGVTQSPTHLIKTRGQQVTLRCSPKSGHDTVSWYQQALGQGPQFIFQYYEEEERQRGNFPDRFSGHQFPNYSSELNVNALLLGDSALYLCASSRTGGGYTFGSGTRLTVV.

V is TRBV28 and J is TRBJ2-3; tentatively, D is TRBD2 (6 bases). V gave up 3 bases and J gave up 3 bases, with 10 bases separating them. The CDR3 is made up of 14 amino acids. Germline V gene lookup returns CDR1 MDHEN and CDR2 SYDVKM. This CDR3 is CASSLLGRTDTQYF. The CDR3 DNA is TGTGCCAGCAGTTTGTTAGGGAGGACAGATACGCAGTATTTT.

V usage is TRBV6-1 and J usage is TRBJ2-6; no firm D call. Germline V gene lookup returns CDR1 MNHNS and CDR2 SASEGT. This CDR3 has 15 residues. Trimming left V 2 bases short and J 0 bases short, with 5 bases between. This chain's CDR3 is CASSEQNSGANVLTF. The CDR3 nucleotides read TGTGCCAGCAGTGAACAGAACTCTGGGGCCAACGTCCTGACTTTC.

The genes are TRBV30 and TRBJ1-4, with a possible D match to TRBD1 (5 bases). The germline V gene has CDR1 GTSNPN and CDR2 SVGIG (reference sequence). The CDR3 extends over 14 amino acids. Between the trimmed V and J ends, which lost 3 bases and 2 bases, there was a span of 10 bases. DNA of the CDR3: TGTGCCTGGAGCCGCAGGGCTACTAATGAAAAACTGTTTTTT. Amino acid sequence: CAWSRRATNEKLFF.

The J gene is TRBJ1-1, the V gene TRBV6-5, with D unresolved. The CDR3 covers 13 residues. Germline CDR1 MNHEY, CDR2 SVGAGI. Trimming shortened V by 6 bases and J by 4 bases, and 12 bases separated the two germline ends. The CDR3 is CASSLSSGTEAFF. CDR3 bases: TGTGCCAGCAGCCTGTCATCGGGCACTGAAGCTTTCTTT.

This chain joins TRBV18 and TRBJ1-3, with D perhaps matching TRBD1 (6 bases). The V gene lost 2 bases and the J gene lost 0 bases, with 14 bases spanning the gap. Germline V CDR1 and CDR2: KGHSH, LQKENI. CDR3 length equals 17 residues. DNA for the CDR3: TGTGCCAGCTCACCAGTAAGGGGGATTGACTCTGGAAACACCATATATTTT. It encodes CASSPVRGIDSGNTIYF. The full variable domain, in which reference TRBV18 and TRBJ1-3 provide the parts outside the CDR3, is NAGVMQNPRHLVRRRGQEARLRCSPMKGHSHVYWYRQLPEEGLKFMVYLQKENIIDESGMPKERFSAEFPKEGPSILRIQQVVRGDSAAYFCASSPVRGIDSGNTIYFGEGSWLTVV.

This rearrangement joins TRBV5-1 to TRBJ1-1; D not certain. The CDR3 totals 14 residues. Germline V gene lookup returns CDR1 SGHRS and CDR2 YFSETQ. V lost 5 bases, J lost 1 base, and 12 bases lay in between. The CDR3 DNA sequence: TGCGCCAGCAGTTCCACACCGTCGAACACTGAAGCTTTCTTT. Translated, it gives CASSSTPSNTEAFF.

The chain employs TRBV6-5 and TRBJ1-2; tentative D call: TRBD1 (6 bases). This CDR3 region has 13 residues. Germline V gene data show CDR1 as MNHEY and CDR2 as SVGAGI. V lost 2 bases and J 4 bases, leaving 8 bases between the germline ends. The CDR3 bases are TGTGCCAGCAGTTACCGGGACACCTATGGCTACACCTTC. Its protein is CASSYRDTYGYTF.

The count of this clone is one. This chain joins TRBV19 and TRBJ2-5, with TRBD1 matching 8 bases. Germline-derived CDR1 and CDR2 are LNHDA and SQIVND (reference sequence). The ends lost 4 bases at V and 5 bases at J; junction bases unmatched: 6. The CDR3 length is 14 residues. DNA for the CDR3: TGTGCCAGTAGTACGCAGACAGGGGTGGAGACCCAGTACTTC. It is translated as CASSTQTGVETQYF. The full variable domain, with the rest looked up from reference TRBV19 and TRBJ2-5, is DGGITQSPKYLFRKEGQNVTLSCEQNLNHDAMYWYRQDPGQGLRLIYYSQIVNDFQKGDIAEGYSVSREKKESFPLTVTSAQKNPTAFYLCASSTQTGVETQYFGPGTRLLVL.

This chain connects TRBV10-1 to TRBJ1-6, with 7 bases matching TRBD1. The CDR3 contains 18 residues. V shed 0 bases and J 2 bases; nucleotides not matched to a gene: 7. Germline values: CDR1 WNHNN, CDR2 SYGVQD (reference sequence). The CDR3: CASSESGGQCPYNSPLHF. Written as DNA, the CDR3 is TGCGCCAGCAGTGAGTCTGGGGGACAGTGCCCCTATAATTCACCCCTCCACTTT.

A single count supports this clone. The chain is built from TRBV29-1 and TRBJ2-7; TRBD2 might be the D (5 bases). The CDR3 has 12 residues. Trimming removed 3 bases at V and 5 bases at J, with 11 bases between. The germline V gene has CDR1 SQVTM and CDR2 ANQGSEA. DNA of the CDR3: TGCAGCGTTGATGGCGGGTTTAACGAGCAGTACTTC. Protein: CSVDGGFNEQYF.

The chain employs TRBV5-1 and TRBJ1-3, with a possible D match to TRBD1 (5 bases). Trimming removed 0 bases at V and 0 bases at J, with 10 bases between. Germline-derived CDR1 and CDR2 are SGHRS and YFSETQ. The CDR3 is made up of 16 amino acids. The CDR3 region has the DNA TGCGCCAGCAGCTTGGCGGGGGAACCCTCTGGAAACACCATATATTTT. Protein sequence: CASSLAGEPSGNTIYF. Complete variable domain (other parts from reference TRBV5-1 and TRBJ1-3): KAGVTQTPRYLIKTRGQQVTLSCSPISGHRSVSWYQQTPGQGLQFLFEYFSETQRNKGNFPGRFSGRQFSNSRSEMNVSTLELGDSALYLCASSLAGEPSGNTIYFGEGSWLTVV.

The chain is built from TRBV15 and TRBJ1-1; D is uncertain. The CDR3 covers 13 residues. Trimming cost V 9 bases and J 8 bases, with 19 bases left between them. Germline V gene data show CDR1 as LNHNV and CDR2 as YYDKDF (reference sequence). CDR3 DNA: TGTGCCACGGAGGGAGGAACGATGGGAGAAGCTTTCTTT. The encoded protein is CATEGGTMGEAFF.

The genes are TRBV7-9 and TRBJ1-1; tentatively, D is TRBD1 (6 bases). The CDR3 covers 16 residues. Trimming left V 0 bases short and J 1 base short, with 12 bases between. CDR1 and CDR2 (germline): SEHNR, FQNEAQ (reference sequence). CDR3 nucleotide sequence: TGTGCCAGCAGCTTAGCGAGAACAGGGACGAACACTGAAGCTTTCTTT. This gives the protein CASSLARTGTNTEAFF.